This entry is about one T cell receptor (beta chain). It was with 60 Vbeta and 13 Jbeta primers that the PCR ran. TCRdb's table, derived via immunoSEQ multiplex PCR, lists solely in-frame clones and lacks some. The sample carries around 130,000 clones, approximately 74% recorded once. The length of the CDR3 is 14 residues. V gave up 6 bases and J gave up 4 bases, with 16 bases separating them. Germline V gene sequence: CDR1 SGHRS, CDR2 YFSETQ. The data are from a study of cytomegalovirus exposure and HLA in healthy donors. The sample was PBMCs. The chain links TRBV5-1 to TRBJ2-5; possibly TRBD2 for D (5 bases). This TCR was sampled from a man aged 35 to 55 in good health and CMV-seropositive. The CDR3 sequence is CASKIALRRETQYF. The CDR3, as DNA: TGCGCCAGCAAAATAGCGCTCCGGCGAGAGACCCAGTACTTC.